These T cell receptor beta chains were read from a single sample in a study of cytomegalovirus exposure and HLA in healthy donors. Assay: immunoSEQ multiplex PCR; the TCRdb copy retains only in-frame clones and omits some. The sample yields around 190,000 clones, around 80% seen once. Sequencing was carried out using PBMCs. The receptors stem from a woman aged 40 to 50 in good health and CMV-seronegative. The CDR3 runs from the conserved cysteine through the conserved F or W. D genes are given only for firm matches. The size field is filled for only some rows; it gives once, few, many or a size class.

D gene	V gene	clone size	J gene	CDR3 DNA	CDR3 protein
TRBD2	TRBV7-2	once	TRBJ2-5	TGTGCCAGCAGAACGACTAGCGGGAGTGGAGAGACCCAGTACTTC	CASRTTSGSGETQYF
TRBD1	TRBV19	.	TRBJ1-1	TGTGCCAGTAGTCCCCAGGGACAGGGGAACACTGAAGCTTTCTTT	CASSPQGQGNTEAFF
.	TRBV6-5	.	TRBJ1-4	TGTGCCAGCAGTTACTCGGGCCAGCCCAATGAAAAACTGTTTTTT	CASSYSGQPNEKLFF
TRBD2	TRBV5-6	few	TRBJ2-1	TGTGCCAGCAGTCCCGGGACTAGCGGGAGGAATGAGCAGTTCTTC	CASSPGTSGRNEQFF
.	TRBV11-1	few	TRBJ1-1	TGTGCCAGCAGTCTGACAGGTGCGACTGAAGCTTTCTTT	CASSLTGATEAFF
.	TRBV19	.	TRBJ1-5	TGTGCCAGTAGCCGAAAGTCGGGTACCAATCAGCCCCAGCATTTT	CASSRKSGTNQPQHF
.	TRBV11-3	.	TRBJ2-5	TGTGCCAGCAGCTTAGATAGCGGAGTGTCCCAAGAGACCCAGTACTTC	CASSLDSGVSQETQYF
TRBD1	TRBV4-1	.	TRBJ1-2	TGCGCCAGCAGCCAAGCCGGGCAGGGGGCCTATGGCTACACCTTC	CASSQAGQGAYGYTF
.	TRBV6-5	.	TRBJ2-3	TGTGCCAGCAGTTACCACGTGGGGCGGGGTACGCAGTATTTT	CASSYHVGRGTQYF
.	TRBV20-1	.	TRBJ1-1	TGCAGCGCCGGGGATTCCACTGAAGCTTTCTTT	CSAGDSTEAFF
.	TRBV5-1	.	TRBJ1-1	TGCGCCAGCAGCTGGATCCCGGGGGATGGGAACACTGAAGCTTTCTTT	CASSWIPGDGNTEAFF
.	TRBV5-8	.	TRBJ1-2	TGTGCCAGCAGCTTCTCCGACGGACAAACCGGCTACACCTTC	CASSFSDGQTGYTF
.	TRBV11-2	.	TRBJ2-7	TGTGCCAGCACCCCCGGCGAAGGGAGAGGATACGAGCAGTACTTC	CASTPGEGRGYEQYF
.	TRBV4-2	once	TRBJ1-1	TGTGCCAGCAGCCTGGGGGAGGAGGGTGACACTGAAGCTTTCTTT	CASSLGEEGDTEAFF
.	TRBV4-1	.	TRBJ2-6	TGCGCCAGCAGCCGAACCTCCACGCTCCCTACTGGTACTGGGGCCAACGTCCTGACTTTC	CASSRTSTLPTGTGANVLTF
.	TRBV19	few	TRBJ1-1	TGTGCCAGTCGGAACAGGGAGAAGAACACTGAAGCTTTCTTT	CASRNREKNTEAFF
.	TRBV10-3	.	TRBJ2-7	TGTGCCATCAGTGAGTCTGAAGCAGGAGGGGACTACGAGCAGTACTTC	CAISESEAGGDYEQYF
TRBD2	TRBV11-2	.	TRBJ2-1	TGTGCCAGCAGCTCCCTAGCGGGGCCATACAATGAGCAGTTCTTC	CASSSLAGPYNEQFF
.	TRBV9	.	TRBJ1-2	TGTGCCAGCAGCAAAGTAGGGACACCCAAAGGTCGGGTCTTC	CASSKVGTPKGRVF
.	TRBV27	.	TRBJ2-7	TGTGCCAGCAGTAGTTATTCGACAGGTGAGCAGTACTTC	CASSSYSTGEQYF
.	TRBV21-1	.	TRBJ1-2	TGTGCCAGTACGACAGGGGCTAACTATGGCTACACCTTC	CASTTGANYGYTF
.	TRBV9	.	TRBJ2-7	TGTGCCAGCAGCGTGCAGACCGGGGAGCAGTACTTC	CASSVQTGEQYF
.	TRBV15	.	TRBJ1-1	TGTGCCACCAGCAGAGATTTAGTGCTGAACACTGAAGCTTTCTTT	CATSRDLVLNTEAFF
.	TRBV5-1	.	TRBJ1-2	TGCGCCAGCAGTCAGCGCCAGGGGCATGGCTACACCTTC	CASSQRQGHGYTF
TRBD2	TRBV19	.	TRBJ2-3	TGTGCCAGTACCTCGCCGGGACTAGCGGGAGCAGATACGCAGTATTTT	CASTSPGLAGADTQYF
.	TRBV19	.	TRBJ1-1	TGTGCCAGTAAAACGGTTATCCTGAACACTGAAGCTTTCTTT	CASKTVILNTEAFF
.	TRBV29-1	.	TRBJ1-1	TGCAGCGTGGGCTACGGGGTGGGGACTGAAGCTTTCTTT	CSVGYGVGTEAFF
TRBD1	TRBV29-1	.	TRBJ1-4	TGCAGCGTTGGGGGACAGGGGGCCGCAACTAATGAAAAACTGTTTTTT	CSVGGQGAATNEKLFF
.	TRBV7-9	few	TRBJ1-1	TGTGCCAGCAGCCCCCGGACAGCCGTGAACACTGAAGCTTTCTTT	CASSPRTAVNTEAFF
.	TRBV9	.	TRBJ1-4	TGTGCCAGCAGCGCCTCGGGGAGCCTAAATGAAAAACTGTTTTTT	CASSASGSLNEKLFF
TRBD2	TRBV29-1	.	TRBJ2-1	TGCAGCGTTGAAGATCGGGGACTAGGGGGACCTGGGGAGCAGTTCTTC	CSVEDRGLGGPGEQFF
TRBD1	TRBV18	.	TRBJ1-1	TGTGCCAGCTCAATTGGAGGACAGGGTACCACTGAAGCTTTCTTT	CASSIGGQGTTEAFF
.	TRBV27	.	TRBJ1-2	TGTGCCAGCAGTTTTCAGGGAGGCTATGGCTACACCTTC	CASSFQGGYGYTF
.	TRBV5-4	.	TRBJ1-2	TGTGCCAGCAGTTTCTCGGGGGGCGTTGGCTACACCTTC	CASSFSGGVGYTF
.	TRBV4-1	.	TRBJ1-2	TGCGCCAGCAGCCTTGGGCCAGTTAACTATGGCTACACCTTC	CASSLGPVNYGYTF
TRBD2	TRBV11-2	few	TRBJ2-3	TGTGCCAGCAGCATACTAGCGGGAGGGCCGTTTGGGTATTTT	CASSILAGGPFGYF
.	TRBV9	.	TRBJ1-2	TGTGCCAGCAGCGCCTTACAGGGCGCCTATGGCTACACCTTC	CASSALQGAYGYTF
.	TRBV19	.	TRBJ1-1	TGTGCCAGTAGAACGGGACAAGACAACACTGAAGCTTTCTTT	CASRTGQDNTEAFF
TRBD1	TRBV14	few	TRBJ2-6	TGTGCCAGCAGCCAAGGGACCGGGACAGTAGGTGCCAACGTCCTGACTTTC	CASSQGTGTVGANVLTF
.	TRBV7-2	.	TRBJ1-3	TGTGCCAGCAGCTCGAGCTCTGGAAACACCATATATTTT	CASSSSSGNTIYF
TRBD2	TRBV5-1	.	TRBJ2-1	TGCGCCAGCAGCTTTCGCAGCGGGAGGGACAATGAGCAGTTCTTC	CASSFRSGRDNEQFF
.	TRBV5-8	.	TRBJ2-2	TGTGCCAGCATCCCCGACTTAGGGGTCAACGGCGGGGAGCTGTTTTTT	CASIPDLGVNGGELFF
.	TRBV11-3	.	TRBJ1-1	TGTGCCAGCAGCCCTTCGCCAGGGAACACTGAAGCTTTCTTT	CASSPSPGNTEAFF
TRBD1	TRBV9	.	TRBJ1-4	TGTGCCAGCTCGCGGGGGGGACAGACTAATGAAAAACTGTTTTTT	CASSRGGQTNEKLFF